The 32 T cell receptor beta chains given below trace back to one sample, sequenced in a study of CD8 T cells in ankylosing spondylitis. Each CDR3 protein gets one entry after TCRdb re-called the 5' RACE reads with MiXCR. This table has approximately 200,000 distinct CDR3 sequences, 10% to 15% appearing once. The specimen sequenced was blood, either unsorted or a sorted T cell fraction (not recorded which). The source is a female donor with ankylosing spondylitis or in good health (not recorded which).

This clonotype showed up many times. The rearrangement uses TRBV5-1 and TRBJ2-7; no clear D gene. The CDR3 is made up of 13 amino acids. The germline V gene has CDR1 SGHRS and CDR2 YFSETQ. Trimming cost V 1 base and J 2 bases, with 7 bases left between them. The CDR3 here is CASSLILAYEQYF. Written as DNA, the CDR3 is TGCGCCAGCAGCTTGATTCTAGCCTACGAGCAGTACTTC.

This chain links TRBV5-1 with TRBJ2-1, with 9 bases matching TRBD2. V lost 4 bases and J lost 7; bases outside the gene matches: 9. Germline CDR1 SGHRS, CDR2 YFSETQ. This CDR3 spans 15 amino acids. The CDR3 DNA sequence: TGCGCCAGCAGCGAGATAGCGGGAGTTAAAAATGAGCAGTTCTTC. This codes for CASSEIAGVKNEQFF.

As concerns this clonotype: A much larger clone sits a single nucleotide away, making a read error possible. The chain is built from TRBV6-5 and TRBJ1-2; D might be TRBD1 (6 bases). Trimming shortened V by 4 bases and J by 7 bases, and 16 bases separated the two germline ends. CDR1 is MNHEY, CDR2 SVGAGI, per germline. This CDR3 has 14 residues. CDR3 sequence reads: CASSSSQGATGYTF. In DNA form, the CDR3 reads TGTGCCAGCAGTTCTTCACAGGGAGCGACTGGCTACACCTTC.

This rearrangement joins TRBV24-1 to TRBJ2-3, with 10 nucleotides matching TRBD2. The CDR3 covers 17 residues. Unmatched junction bases numbered 12, after V lost 4 bases and J lost 6 bases. Germline CDR1 KGHDR, CDR2 SFDVKD. CDR3 protein: CATSDPSSGGLRDTQYF. The CDR3 DNA is TGTGCCACCAGTGACCCTTCTAGCGGGGGTCTGCGGGATACGCAGTATTTT.

This clonotype was recorded many times. V gene TRBV15 combines with J gene TRBJ2-1; 9 nucleotides line up with TRBD2. CDR1 is LNHNV, CDR2 YYDKDF, per germline (reference sequence). The CDR3 is 14 residues long. The V and J ends lost 1 base and 13 bases, in that order; junction bases with no gene match: 8. The CDR3 reads CATSRGNSGSYQFF. DNA for the CDR3: TGTGCCACCAGCAGAGGAAATAGCGGGAGTTATCAGTTCTTC.

The genes are TRBV7-2 and TRBJ2-1; 8 positions match TRBD1. CDR1 is SGHTA, CDR2 FQGNSA, per germline. J lost 9 bases, V lost 3 bases, and 4 bases had no gene match. The CDR3 covers 13 residues. As DNA, the CDR3 is TGTGCCAGCAGCTTGGACAGGGAACGTGAGCAGTTCTTC. Protein sequence: CASSLDREREQFF.

This clonotype appeared a few times. The chain has TRBV20-1 and TRBJ2-3, with D maybe TRBD2 (6 bases). The CDR3 spans 14 residues. CDR1 and CDR2 (germline): DFQATT, SNEGSKA (reference sequence). The ends were cut back, 6 bases at V and 0 bases at J, with 13 bases in the middle. The CDR3 nucleotides read TGCAGTGCCGTGGAGGGCTCGAGCACAGATACGCAGTATTTT. Translated: CSAVEGSSTDTQYF.

This clonotype turned up a few times. The chain employs TRBV27 and TRBJ2-7; 9 nucleotides match TRBD1. The germline V gene has CDR1 MNHEY and CDR2 SMNVEV (reference sequence). This CDR3 spans 14 amino acids. The junction had 8 bases not matched to a gene; V was cut back by 6 bases and J by 5 bases. The CDR3 here is CASRLQGAVNEQYF. In DNA, the CDR3 is TGTGCCAGCAGGCTACAGGGGGCGGTCAACGAGCAGTACTTC.

The chain uses TRBV25-1 and TRBJ2-3; TRBD2 agrees at 7 bases. V was pared by 4 bases and J by 4 bases, with 8 bases of the junction left unmatched. CDR3 length: 15 residues. Germline CDR1 reads MGHDK; CDR2 reads SYGVNS. The CDR3 spells CASSGLAGVADTQYF. DNA for the CDR3: TGTGCCAGCAGTGGACTTGCGGGAGTGGCAGATACGCAGTATTTT.

The chain links TRBV24-1 to TRBJ1-5; unclear D gene. Trimming cost V 11 bases and J 4 bases, with 11 bases left between them. Germline-derived CDR1 and CDR2 are KGHDR and SFDVKD. This CDR3 is 12 amino acids long. This CDR3 reads CASAPGNQPQHF. DNA for the CDR3: TGTGCCAGTGCGCCGGGGAATCAGCCCCAGCATTTT.

This clonotype showed up many times. The rearrangement joins TRBV5-4 to TRBJ2-2; no firm D call. V gave up 1 base and J gave up 6 bases, with 10 bases separating them. Germline assignment: CDR1 SGHNT and CDR2 YYREEE (reference sequence). The CDR3 extends over 14 amino acids. CDR3 coding DNA: TGTGCCAGCAGCTTGTTTGATCGGTCCGGGGAGCTGTTTTTT. This translates into CASSLFDRSGELFF.

The chain employs TRBV12-3 or TRBV12-4 and TRBJ2-7, with D perhaps TRBD2 (5 bases). This CDR3 has 17 amino acids. The V end lost 1 base, the J end lost 0 bases, and 16 bases lay between the germline ends. The CDR3 bases are TGTGCCAGCAGTTTAGTCCCAATAGGGAGCGGCTCCTACGAGCAGTACTTC. As protein: CASSLVPIGSGSYEQYF.

This clonotype was counted ten times or more. The chain uses TRBV5-5 and TRBJ2-1; D may be TRBD1 (6 bases). CDR1 and CDR2 (germline): SGHKS, YYEKEE (reference sequence). The V end lost 0 bases, the J end lost 6 bases, and 13 bases lay between the germline ends. This CDR3 region has 15 residues. CDR3 region: CASSLEQGHVNEQFF. The CDR3 DNA reads TGTGCCAGCAGCTTGGAACAGGGTCACGTCAATGAGCAGTTCTTC.

This clonotype was observed many times. The gene calls are TRBV7-9 and TRBJ2-7; the D gene could be TRBD1 or TRBD2 (5 bases each). V lost 5 bases and J 5 bases, leaving 7 bases between the germline ends. The germline CDR1 and CDR2 sequences are SEHNR and FQNEAQ (reference sequence). The CDR3 is 11 residues long. CDR3 DNA sequence: TGTGCCAGCAGCGGGGGTGACGAGCAGTACTTC. Residues: CASSGGDEQYF.

This clonotype was seen repeatedly, ten times or more. The chain has TRBV20-1 and TRBJ2-7; D is unclear. From germline, CDR1 is DFQATT and CDR2 SNEGSKA (reference sequence). The V gene lost 4 bases and the J gene lost 10 bases, with 11 bases spanning the gap. There are 10 residues in the CDR3. For the CDR3, the DNA is TGCAGTGCTAAGGCGGCTCCCCAGTACTTC. Its translation: CSAKAAPQYF.

This clonotype was counted ten times or more. V and J are TRBV5-1 and TRBJ2-1, with 12 bases that match TRBD2. V lost 4 bases, J lost 7 bases, and 6 bases stayed unmatched. This CDR3 region has 15 residues. The germline gives CDR1 SGHRS, CDR2 YFSETQ. The chain's CDR3 is CASSVGLAGGNEQFF. The DNA of the CDR3 is TGCGCCAGCAGCGTGGGACTAGCGGGTGGGAATGAGCAGTTCTTC.

This clonotype has ten or more counts. The J gene is TRBJ2-5, the V gene TRBV12-3 or TRBV12-4, with 7 positions matching TRBD2. The CDR3 is made up of 14 amino acids. V was pared by 6 bases and J by 2 bases, with 6 bases of the junction left unmatched. CDR3 amino acids: CASSLRGGQETQYF. The CDR3 coding sequence is TGTGCCAGCAGCCTTAGGGGAGGGCAAGAGACCCAGTACTTC.

This clonotype occurred many times. The genes are TRBV6-4 and TRBJ2-3; the D is unclear. Germline V gene data show CDR1 as MRHNA and CDR2 as SNTAGT. There are 16 residues in the CDR3. Trimming removed 0 bases at V and 0 bases at J, with 10 bases between. The CDR3 protein is CASSDSGSRSTDTQYF. The CDR3 DNA follows: TGTGCCAGCAGTGACTCGGGATCCAGAAGCACAGATACGCAGTATTTT.

The chain couples TRBV12-3 or TRBV12-4 to TRBJ1-1; D is uncertain. The length of the CDR3 is 14 residues. V lost 1 base and J lost 4, with 10 bases in between. CDR3 in DNA: TGTGCCAGCAGTTTAGAGGGAAGCGGCACTGAAGCTTTCTTT. As protein: CASSLEGSGTEAFF.

This clonotype was counted at least ten times. The V gene is TRBV20-1, the J gene TRBJ2-1; no firm D call. Germline CDR1 DFQATT, CDR2 SNEGSKA (reference sequence). The CDR3 is 12 residues long. V gave up 6 bases and J gave up 4 bases, with 10 bases separating them. As DNA, the CDR3 is TGCAGTGCGAGTGCCCGGTACAATGAGCAGTTCTTC. Protein: CSASARYNEQFF.

This clonotype was seen only a few times. This chain connects TRBV11-2 to TRBJ2-7; TRBD1 matches 8 bases. CDR3 size: 18 residues. The V segment lost 5 bases and the J segment 2 bases; nucleotides outside the gene matches: 17. Germline V gene data show CDR1 as SGHAT and CDR2 as FQNNGV. Here the CDR3 reads CASSPTPWTGKRAYEQYF. In nucleotides, the CDR3 is TGTGCCAGCAGCCCTACCCCATGGACAGGGAAGAGGGCCTACGAGCAGTACTTC.

This clonotype has just a few counts. As DNA, the CDR3 is TGTGCCAGCAGCGTAGCGGGACATGGCACAGATACGCAGTATTTT. This sequence encodes CASSVAGHGTDTQYF. The gene calls are TRBV9 and TRBJ2-3, with a weak D call TRBD1 (6 bases). Germline V gene lookup returns CDR1 SGDLS and CDR2 YYNGEE. Trimming pared 0 bases from V and 1 base from J, leaving 9 bases between. This CDR3 has 15 amino acids.

This clonotype was detected many times. The chain has TRBV20-1 and TRBJ2-2, with D perhaps TRBD1 (6 bases). Germline CDR1 reads DFQATT; CDR2 reads SNEGSKA (reference sequence). The ends were cut back, 2 bases at V and 5 bases at J, with 9 bases in the middle. This CDR3 comprises 13 residues. The CDR3 spells CSARKQGTGELFF. DNA of the CDR3: TGCAGTGCTAGAAAACAGGGAACCGGGGAGCTGTTTTTT.

The CDR3 DNA is TGTGCCAGCAGCCAAGACGGTCGGGAGGACACGCAGTATTTT. This codes for CASSQDGREDTQYF. This chain links TRBV4-2 with TRBJ2-3; 7 positions match TRBD2. The J segment lost 9 bases and the V segment lost 0 bases, leaving 6 bases of the junction unmatched. The CDR3 sequence is 14 residues long. CDR1 LGHNA and CDR2 YNFKEQ come from the germline V gene.

This clonotype has only a few counts. The chain recombines TRBV27 with TRBJ1-5; D is uncertain. Germline CDR1 reads MNHEY; CDR2 reads SMNVEV (reference sequence). The germline V and J ends were trimmed by 6 bases and 0 bases, with 12 bases remaining between them. This CDR3 contains 15 residues. This CDR3 is CASRREGYSNQPQHF. The CDR3 DNA is TGTGCCAGCAGAAGAGAGGGCTATAGCAATCAGCCCCAGCATTTT.

This clonotype was recorded many times. The V call is TRBV7-6, the J call TRBJ2-3, with 9 positions matching TRBD2. The CDR3 is made up of 17 amino acids. V dropped 8 bases and J dropped 0; count of bases not matched to a gene: 12. Germline CDR1 is SGHVS and CDR2 is FNYEAQ. Here the CDR3 DNA reads TGTGCCAGCTACCCGGGCCGACTAGCGGTGAGCACAGATACGCAGTATTTT. Translating it yields CASYPGRLAVSTDTQYF.

This clonotype was seen ten or more times. DNA of the CDR3: TGTGCCACCGAGCAGGGTCATGAGCAGTTCTTC. It specifies CATEQGHEQFF. The rearrangement uses TRBV24-1 and TRBJ2-1, with a weak D call TRBD1 (5 bases). The CDR3 extends over 11 amino acids. The germline gives CDR1 KGHDR, CDR2 SFDVKD. V lost 9 bases to trimming and J lost 8 bases, with 10 bases between them.

This clonotype has at least ten counts. The V call is TRBV11-3, the J call TRBJ2-2, with a possible D match to TRBD1 (5 bases). The V gene's germline CDR1 is SGHNT and CDR2 YENEEA. Trimming shortened V by 5 bases and J by 1 base, and 8 bases separated the two germline ends. This CDR3 is built from 14 residues. The CDR3 sequence is CASSPTGNTGELFF. In nucleotides, the CDR3 is TGTGCCAGCAGCCCTACAGGGAACACCGGGGAGCTGTTTTTT. Together with reference TRBV11-3 and TRBJ2-2, the CDR3 gives the full variable domain: EAGVVQSPRYKIIEKKQPVAFWCNPISGHNTLYWYLQNLGQGPELLIRYENEEAVDDSQLPKDRFSAERLKGVDSTLKIQPAELGDSAVYLCASSPTGNTGELFFGEGSRLTVL.

The sample holds many counts of this clonotype. The chain uses TRBV5-1 and TRBJ1-6; no firm D call. CDR1 is SGHRS and CDR2 is YFSETQ in the germline V gene. The CDR3 totals 12 residues. V was pared by 5 bases and J by 7 bases, with 7 bases between. The CDR3 sequence: CASRGPNSPLHF. The DNA of the CDR3 is TGCGCCAGCAGAGGACCGAATTCACCCCTCCACTTT.

This chain connects TRBV12-3 or TRBV12-4 to TRBJ2-1, with 12 bases fitting TRBD2. Germline trimming cut 6 bases from V and 8 bases from J; bases unmatched to any gene: 8. CDR3 length equals 15 residues. CDR3 in amino acids: CASSRLAGVKDEQFF. The CDR3 DNA follows: TGTGCCAGCAGCCGACTAGCGGGAGTCAAGGATGAGCAGTTCTTC.

This clonotype was observed a few times. The chain joins TRBV18 to TRBJ2-1, with 7 positions matching TRBD1. Germline values: CDR1 KGHSH, CDR2 LQKENI. CDR3 length: 18 residues. V shed 3 bases and J 4 bases; nucleotides not matched to a gene: 15. The CDR3 is CASSPNVMTGTKYNEQFF. For the CDR3, the DNA is TGTGCCAGCTCACCTAACGTGATGACAGGGACCAAGTACAATGAGCAGTTCTTC. Combining the CDR3 with reference TRBV18 and TRBJ2-1 gives the whole variable domain NAGVMQNPRHLVRRRGQEARLRCSPMKGHSHVYWYRQLPEEGLKFMVYLQKENIIDESGMPKERFSAEFPKEGPSILRIQQVVRGDSAAYFCASSPNVMTGTKYNEQFFGPGTRLTVL.

This clonotype was recorded once. The chain employs TRBV5-1 and TRBJ2-1, with 7 bases fitting TRBD1. This CDR3 region has 15 residues. Trimming cost V 3 bases and J 2 bases; bases outside gene matches: 5. Germline V lookup: CDR1 SGHRS, CDR2 YFSETQ. The CDR3 DNA is TGCGCCAGCAGCTCAGACAGGGTTACCTACAATGAGCAGTTCTTC. Translated: CASSSDRVTYNEQFF.